These 5 T cell receptor beta chains were all obtained from the same sample, sequenced in a study of CD8+ T cells in alopecia areata (dated by TCRdb to about 2018). Libraries were constructed by the immunoSEQ multiplex PCR assay. To provide template for TCR sequencing, every sample had RNA extracted and reverse transcribed into cDNA. As stored in TCRdb, this immuneACCESS dataset retains in-frame rearrangements with V and J assigned. A fraction of the clones does not appear; measured against another copy, unresolved V genes explain less than half of the discrepancy, and the remainder lacks a known reason. The sample profile shows 100,000 to 120,000 clones; approximately 59% of them were found once. The ten largest clones take up roughly 20% of the sample. The sample consisted of CD8+ T cells sorted from blood. The receptors were sampled from a human donor in good health.

The rearrangement uses TRBV7-2 and TRBJ2-1; possibly TRBD1 for D (6 bases). CDR1 and CDR2 (germline): SGHTA, FQGNSA. V gave up 1 base and J gave up 4 bases, with 8 bases separating them. The CDR3 contains 14 residues. CDR3 in amino acids: CASSLETGYNEQFF. In nucleotides, the CDR3 is TGTGCCAGCAGCTTAGAGACAGGATACAATGAGCAGTTCTTC.

This clone was seen more than once but under ten times. This sequence joins TRBV6-1 and TRBJ2-3, with TRBD2 matching over 8 bases. The CDR3 has 17 residues. V lost 4 bases, J lost 4 bases, and 13 bases stayed unmatched. CDR1 is MNHNS and CDR2 is SASEGT in the germline V gene. This chain's CDR3 is CASSVPDTGLEADTQYF. Written as DNA, the CDR3 is TGTGCCAGCAGTGTCCCAGATACGGGACTAGAGGCAGATACGCAGTATTTT.

This clone was recorded a few times. The V call is TRBV4-3, the J call TRBJ1-3; D gene uncertain. V shed 0 bases and J shed 3 bases, with 9 bases lying between them. The CDR3 spans 15 residues. CDR1 LGHNA and CDR2 YSLEER come from the germline V gene. The CDR3 bases are TGCGCCAGCAGCCAAGACACAGCGGGTGGAAACACCATATATTTT. As protein: CASSQDTAGGNTIYF.

The rearrangement links TRBV29-1 to TRBJ2-7; D ambiguous. The V end lost 4 bases, the J end lost 5 bases, and 6 bases lay between the germline ends. From germline, CDR1 is SQVTM and CDR2 ANQGSEA. CDR3 length equals 10 residues. The CDR3 nucleotides read TGCAGCGTTGTTAACAACGAGCAGTACTTC. This gives the protein CSVVNNEQYF.

The rearrangement uses TRBV9 and TRBJ2-2; possible D gene TRBD1, 5 bases. The V end was cut by 1 base, the J end by 2 bases, with 9 bases between. This CDR3 is built from 15 residues. Germline V gene sequence: CDR1 SGDLS, CDR2 YYNGEE. CDR3: CASSVFQGNTGELFF. The CDR3 bases are TGTGCCAGCAGCGTATTCCAGGGCAACACCGGGGAGCTGTTTTTT.